A selection of T cell receptor beta chains follows, all from one sample in a study of blood T cell repertoires in COVID-19. TCRdb's copy holds only in-frame clones and misses some; the assay was immunoSEQ multiplex PCR. Among 150,000 or so clones listed, roughly 84% were seen once. The specimen sequenced was peripheral blood. The source is a man in his late teens or twenties with active or convalescent COVID-19. The CDR3 runs from the conserved cysteine through the conserved F or W. A D gene is named only where the DNA matches it firmly. The size field is filled for only some rows; it gives once, few, many or a size class.

V gene: TRBV10-3; J gene: TRBJ2-3; clone size: -; D gene: TRBD1; CDR3 length: 16; CDR3 DNA: TGTGCCATCAGTTGGGGACAGGGGGCTTCTACAGATACGCAGTATTTT; CDR3 protein: CAISWGQGASTDTQYF
V gene: TRBV7-8; J gene: TRBJ2-1; clone size: -; D gene: TRBD2; CDR3 length: 16; CDR3 DNA: TGTGCCAGCAGCTCCACGATAGCGGGGGGCCGAAATGAGCAGTTCTTC; CDR3 protein: CASSSTIAGGRNEQFF
V gene: TRBV4-3; J gene: TRBJ2-1; clone size: -; D gene: -; CDR3 length: 14; CDR3 DNA: TGCGCCAGCAGCCAAGAGGAGGGCCCCGATGAGCAGTTCTTC; CDR3 protein: CASSQEEGPDEQFF
V gene: TRBV7-8; J gene: TRBJ2-1; clone size: few; D gene: TRBD2; CDR3 length: 16; CDR3 DNA: TGTGCCAGCAGCTTAATAGCGGGAAATCAGAACAATGAGCAGTTCTTC; CDR3 protein: CASSLIAGNQNNEQFF
V gene: TRBV4-3; J gene: TRBJ2-2; clone size: -; D gene: -; CDR3 length: 16; CDR3 DNA: TGCGCCCCCCGCCCCCGGGGGGCCCCCCAGACCGGGGAGCTGTTTTTT; CDR3 protein: CAPRPRGAPQTGELFF
V gene: TRBV7-2; J gene: TRBJ2-5; clone size: -; D gene: -; CDR3 length: 15; CDR3 DNA: TGTGCCAGCAGCTTAGTCGGGGGGCTCCAAGAGACCCAGTACTTC; CDR3 protein: CASSLVGGLQETQYF
V gene: TRBV7-6; J gene: TRBJ2-1; clone size: few; D gene: TRBD2; CDR3 length: 16; CDR3 DNA: TGTGCCAGCAGCTTATCCCAAGCGGGGCCCTACAATGAGCAGTTCTTC; CDR3 protein: CASSLSQAGPYNEQFF
V gene: TRBV7-2; J gene: TRBJ2-2; clone size: -; D gene: TRBD2; CDR3 length: 15; CDR3 DNA: TGTGCCAGCAAAACAGGACTAGCAGCTACCGGGGAGCTGTTTTTT; CDR3 protein: CASKTGLAATGELFF
V gene: TRBV3-1/TRBV3-2; J gene: TRBJ2-4; clone size: -; D gene: TRBD1; CDR3 length: 16; CDR3 DNA: TGTGCCAGCAGCCAAGACATAAACCGACAGGGACACATTCAGTACTTC; CDR3 protein: CASSQDINRQGHIQYF
V gene: TRBV19; J gene: TRBJ2-1; clone size: -; D gene: TRBD2; CDR3 length: 14; CDR3 DNA: TGTGCCAGTAGTCTCAGAGCGGGAGTGGGTGAGCAGTTCTTC; CDR3 protein: CASSLRAGVGEQFF
V gene: TRBV28; J gene: TRBJ2-3; clone size: -; D gene: TRBD1; CDR3 length: 12; CDR3 DNA: TGTGCCAGCAGAGCGCCGGGACAGGGCGAGCATTTT; CDR3 protein: CASRAPGQGEHF
V gene: TRBV3-1/TRBV3-2; J gene: TRBJ1-2; clone size: -; D gene: -; CDR3 length: 13; CDR3 DNA: TGTGCCAGCAGCACTGGGGCCAACTATGGCTACACCTTC; CDR3 protein: CASSTGANYGYTF
V gene: TRBV5-1; J gene: TRBJ2-3; clone size: once; D gene: TRBD1; CDR3 length: 14; CDR3 DNA: TGCGCCAGCAGCCCCCCACGACAGGGGGATACGCAGTATTTT; CDR3 protein: CASSPPRQGDTQYF
V gene: TRBV30; J gene: TRBJ2-3; clone size: -; D gene: TRBD2; CDR3 length: 12; CDR3 DNA: TGTGCCTTGGACGGGGGGTGGGATACGCAGTATTTT; CDR3 protein: CALDGGWDTQYF
V gene: TRBV19; J gene: TRBJ2-4; clone size: -; D gene: TRBD2; CDR3 length: 16; CDR3 DNA: TGTGCCAGTAGTTCGCGACTAGCGGGGGGTCAAAACATTCAGTACTTC; CDR3 protein: CASSSRLAGGQNIQYF
V gene: TRBV6-2/TRBV6-3; J gene: TRBJ2-4; clone size: many; D gene: TRBD1; CDR3 length: 14; CDR3 DNA: TGTGCCAGCAGTTATTCGGACAGGGCTCATATTCAGTACTTC; CDR3 protein: CASSYSDRAHIQYF
V gene: TRBV11-2; J gene: TRBJ2-7; clone size: -; D gene: -; CDR3 length: 16; CDR3 DNA: TGTGCCAGCAGCCCCCACAGTACAGGGTCAGGGTACGAGCAGTACTTC; CDR3 protein: CASSPHSTGSGYEQYF